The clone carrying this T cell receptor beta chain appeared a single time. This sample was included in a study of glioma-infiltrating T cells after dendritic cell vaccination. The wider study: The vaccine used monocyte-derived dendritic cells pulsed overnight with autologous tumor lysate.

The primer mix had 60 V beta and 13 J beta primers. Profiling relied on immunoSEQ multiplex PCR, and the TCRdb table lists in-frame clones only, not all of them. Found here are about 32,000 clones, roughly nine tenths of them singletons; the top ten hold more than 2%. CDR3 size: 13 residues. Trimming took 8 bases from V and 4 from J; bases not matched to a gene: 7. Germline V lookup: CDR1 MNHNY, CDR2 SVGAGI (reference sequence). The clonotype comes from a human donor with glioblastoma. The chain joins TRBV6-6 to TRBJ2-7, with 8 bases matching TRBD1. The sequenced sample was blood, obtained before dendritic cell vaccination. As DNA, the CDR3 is TGTGCCAGCGGACAGGGTCTGGGATACGAGCAGTACTTC. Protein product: CASGQGLGYEQYF.